This entry features one TCR beta chain sequence. What it recognizes is unknown. The data stem from a study of CD8+ T cells in alopecia areata. Noted treatment: oral pan-JAK inhibitor, 5-10 mg twice daily. Isolated RNA was reverse transcribed into cDNA used as the sequencing template. Profiling relied on immunoSEQ multiplex PCR, and the TCRdb table lists in-frame clones only, not all of them. The sample includes about 190,000 clones, 60% seen only once; the top ten take 0.95% to 1.1%. Study outcomes and limitations: Patients shared TCRs less clearly than mice did, possibly for HLA-related reasons.

V dropped 3 bases and J dropped 5 bases, with 15 bases sitting between them. Germline loops: CDR1 SGHRS, CDR2 YFSETQ. This CDR3 is built from 15 residues. Here the sequenced sample was CD4+ T cells sorted from blood, taken at week 24, from a patient treated with tofacitinib. This chain uses TRBV5-1 with TRBJ2-1; no reliable D call. This clonotype originated in a human donor with alopecia areata. The CDR3 nucleotides read TGCGCCAGCAGCTCTCAGTCCGGTAGTAACAATGAGCAGTTCTTC. Protein sequence: CASSSQSGSNNEQFF.